A selection of T cell receptor beta chains follows, all from one sample in a study of T cells in localized non-small cell lung cancer. TCRdb's copy holds only in-frame clones and misses some; the assay was immunoSEQ multiplex PCR. The data hold about 51,000 clones, with around 81% observed a single time. The starting material was peripheral blood mononuclear cells, obtained before any cancer treatment. All receptors come from a man aged 40-75 years with stage III lung adenocarcinoma. CDR3s include the opening cysteine and the closing phenylalanine or tryptophan. The D gene is left open where the match is weak. Expanded clones are given a class, and other clones once, few, many or no size at all.

>.|.|TRBJ1-5|TRBV6-4
TGTGCCAGCAGTGACTCGGACGGTGACAATCAGCCCCAGCATTTT
CASSDSDGDNQPQHF
>few|.|TRBJ1-2|TRBV2
TGTGCCAGCGGGCGGAACTATGGCTACACCTTC
CASGRNYGYTF
>.|TRBD1|TRBJ2-3|TRBV7-6
TGTGCCAGCAGCCTAACGGGACAGGGGGGTTCAGATACGCAGTATTTT
CASSLTGQGGSDTQYF
>.|TRBD2|TRBJ2-3|TRBV14
TGTGCCAGCAGTCGCGGGGGGTCTGCCAATACGCAGTATTTT
CASSRGGSANTQYF
>.|.|TRBJ1-4|TRBV6-6
TGTGCCAGCAGTTACTCGATCAGTAATGAAAAACTGTTTTTT
CASSYSISNEKLFF
>.|TRBD2|TRBJ2-7|TRBV28
TGTGCCAGCAGCCCTCTTAGCGGGGGGGTCTACGAGCAGTACTTC
CASSPLSGGVYEQYF
>.|TRBD2|TRBJ2-2|TRBV9
TGTGCCAGCAGAACGGGGGGATCGAACACCGGGGAGCTGTTTTTT
CASRTGGSNTGELFF
>.|.|TRBJ1-2|TRBV9
TGTGCCAGCAGCGTAGTGGGGGGGAACTATGGCTACACCTTC
CASSVVGGNYGYTF
>medium-sized|.|TRBJ2-3|TRBV11-2
TGTGCCAGCAGCTTAGTCGAGACGACCCCCGATACGCAGTATTTT
CASSLVETTPDTQYF
>.|.|TRBJ2-7|TRBV5-1
TGCGCCAGCAGCTTGGGTGGCTACGAGCAGTACTTC
CASSLGGYEQYF
>.|.|TRBJ2-6|TRBV5-1
TGCGCCAGCAGTATGCTAGCTCAGGGCTCTGGGGCCAACGTCCTGACTTTC
CASSMLAQGSGANVLTF
>.|.|TRBJ1-1|TRBV7-2
TGTGCCAGCAGCTTAGCGGGTACGGGTAGCACTGAAGCTTTCTTT
CASSLAGTGSTEAFF
>.|.|TRBJ2-7|TRBV6-1
TGTGCCAGCAGTGAAAGGCAGGGGTTATCCTACGAGCAGTACTTC
CASSERQGLSYEQYF
>.|.|TRBJ2-1|TRBV6-5
TGTGCCAGCAGTTACCCCGGGGAGATGGGCGTTGATGAGCAGTTCTTC
CASSYPGEMGVDEQFF
>.|TRBD1|TRBJ1-5|TRBV2
TGTGCCAGTCGAGCAGGGGGCTTCAATCAGCCCCAGCATTTT
CASRAGGFNQPQHF
>.|.|TRBJ1-2|TRBV19
TGTGCCAGCCGTTCCGGTAACTATGGCTACACCTTC
CASRSGNYGYTF
>.|TRBD1|TRBJ1-6|TRBV5-1
TGCGCCAGCAGCTTGACCCGGACAGGCAGCTCCTATAATTCACCCCTCCACTTT
CASSLTRTGSSYNSPLHF
>.|.|TRBJ2-1|TRBV6-6
TGTGCCAGCAGTAATAACGGGGGAAGCTCCTACAATGAGCAGTTCTTC
CASSNNGGSSYNEQFF
>.|.|TRBJ2-7|TRBV2
TGTGCCAGCACCCCGGGGGCAGGGGTGATCTACGAGCAGTACTTC
CASTPGAGVIYEQYF
>.|TRBD2|TRBJ2-3|TRBV6-5
TGTGCCAGCAGACCTCTAGCGGACGCAGGGACGCAGTATTTT
CASRPLADAGTQYF
>.|TRBD2|TRBJ2-5|TRBV10-2
TGCGCCAGCCGGGGGGGGGCAGAGACCCAGTACTTC
CASRGGAETQYF
>.|.|TRBJ2-3|TRBV6-1
TGTGCCAGCAGTGACGTCCGGGGCCGGATACCCACAGATACGCAGTATTTT
CASSDVRGRIPTDTQYF
>once|.|TRBJ1-5|TRBV19
TGTGCCAGCCTCGATGGGCCGGGGGGCAATCAGCCCCAGCATTTT
CASLDGPGGNQPQHF
>few|.|TRBJ1-2|TRBV29-1
TGCAGCGTTGAAGCCGGGGGTAACTATGGCTACACCTTC
CSVEAGGNYGYTF
>.|.|TRBJ2-5|TRBV6-1
TGTGCCATCAGTACGGGTTACCAAGAGACCCAGTACTTC
CAISTGYQETQYF
>.|.|TRBJ1-5|TRBV19
TGTGCCAGTAGTATCGGGGGGAATCAGCCCCAGCATTTT
CASSIGGNQPQHF
>.|.|TRBJ2-5|TRBV19
TGTGCCAGTAGTAACCGCAGGGGGGGGGAGACCCAGTACTTC
CASSNRRGGETQYF
>.|.|TRBJ2-3|TRBV18
TGTGCCAGCTCGCGGGGACAGCTCGCTGCTAGCACAGATACGCAGTATTTT
CASSRGQLAASTDTQYF
>.|.|TRBJ2-5|TRBV7-6
TGTGCCAGCAGCTTAGGACTTCCTCAAGAGACCCAGTACTTC
CASSLGLPQETQYF
>.|.|TRBJ2-1|TRBV19
TGTGCCAGTAGTATCGTCTTTAGCTCCTACAATGAGCAGTTCTTC
CASSIVFSSYNEQFF
>once|.|TRBJ1-2|TRBV10-3
TGTGCCATCAGTGAACCGTCTATGGATGGCTACACCTTC
CAISEPSMDGYTF